This T cell receptor (beta chain) was recorded in a study of vaccination effects on CD4 cells after COVID-19. Study background: Participants got two doses of BNT162b2 or mRNA-1273 vaccine. Study conclusions and caveats: Both infection-induced and vaccine-induced clones contracted markedly at late post-vaccination timepoints. Vaccine-induced clones in healthy vaccinees cross-reacted with common cold coronaviruses in only 1 of 255 cases.

Antigen-specific CD4+ T cell clonotypes were called by their expansion after viral peptide-pool culture in ViraFEST. A 10-day culture period preceded the isolation of CD4+ T cells. Vaccinees lacked prior SARS-CoV-2 infection and tested negative for nucleocapsid antibodies. Culturing of 1.5 million to 2.5 million PBMC per well took place with around 9.4 IU/ml IL-2 and 10 ug/ml peptides. With respect to this clone: Its antigen remains unidentified.

This CDR3 is 20 amino acids long. The V and J ends lost 2 bases and 4 bases, in that order; junction bases with no gene match: 16. The germline CDR1 and CDR2 sequences are MGHRA and YSYEKL. Only in-frame clones appear in the TCRdb table, and some are missing; sequencing was by immunoSEQ multiplex PCR. Counted here are 71,000 or so clones, over 65% occurring once; the ten biggest clones make up roughly 4%. Sequences were derived from CD4+ T cells from PBMCs cultured with HCoV-OC43 spike peptides, sampled before COVID-19 vaccination. As to subset: HCoV-OC43 spike overlapping peptide pool stimulation. This clonotype was obtained from a human donor who received a COVID-19 vaccine. V gene TRBV4-1 combines with J gene TRBJ2-6; 8 positions agree with TRBD2. This chain's CDR3 is CASSQTPERGPGGGANVLTF. CDR3 in DNA: TGCGCCAGCAGCCAAACCCCCGAGCGGGGGCCTGGTGGAGGGGCCAACGTCCTGACTTTC.